This T cell receptor beta chain was sequenced in a study of breast tumors, draining lymph nodes, adjacent tissues. The lymph nodes were axillary draining lymph nodes from breast cancer patients. CDR1 is MDHEN and CDR2 is SYDVKM in the germline V gene. CDR3 length: 14 residues. V dropped 7 bases and J dropped 8; count of bases not matched to a gene: 14. Notes on this clonotype: A much more abundant neighbour one base away suggests this may be a read error.

MiXCR was run by TCRdb on the multiplex PCR reads, yielding one entry per CDR3 protein. The data contain about 130,000 distinct CDR3 sequences, 20% to 25% of them singletons. This TCR came from a female donor with breast cancer. Some clones in this sample may be carry-over from other donors' samples. Specimen: axillary lymph node tissue. The chain carries TRBV28 and TRBJ2-7; TRBD2 matches 7 bases. The CDR3 loop reads CASNRGGLGYKQYF. The CDR3 coding sequence is TGTGCCAGCAACCGCGGGGGACTCGGTTACAAGCAGTACTTC.